A selection of T cell receptor beta chains follows, all from one sample in a study of blood T cells in healthy people across ages. From the 5' RACE reads, TCRdb called clonotypes with MiXCR, one entry per CDR3 protein. Of 1.5 million to 2 million distinct CDR3 sequences listed, 40% to 55% are singletons. The sequencing sample was made of blood. Receptor source: a woman aged 40 to 50 in good health. Each CDR3 is given with its conserved first and last residue. D genes are given only for firm matches. Not all rows give a size; the values are once, few, many and, for expanded clones, a class.

>NA|TRBV9|TRBJ2-2|once
TGTGCCAGCAGCGTCCGCTCCCAGAACACCGGGGAGCTGTTTTTT
CASSVRSQNTGELFF
>NA|TRBV20-1|TRBJ2-5|NA
TGCAGTGCCCAAAACGTGGGGCCGGGGGAGACCCAGTACTTC
CSAQNVGPGETQYF
>NA|TRBV20-1|TRBJ1-5|NA
TGCAGTGCTACCGAGGGGCTTCAGCCCCAGCATTTT
CSATEGLQPQHF
>NA|TRBV20-1|TRBJ2-7|few
TGCAGTGCTAGCCCAGCGGGTCTACCCTACGAGCAGTACTTC
CSASPAGLPYEQYF
>TRBD1|TRBV6-5|TRBJ2-5|NA
TGTGCCAGCAGCTTGCCGGGACAGGGTTGGAGAGAGACCCAGTACTTC
CASSLPGQGWRETQYF
>NA|TRBV6-1|TRBJ2-4|NA
TGTGCCAGCAGCCAGTTAAACATTCAGTACTTC
CASSQLNIQYF
>NA|TRBV19|TRBJ1-4|few
TGTGCCAGTAGTCTCCGACCCTCAACTAATGAAAAACTGTTTTTT
CASSLRPSTNEKLFF
>NA|TRBV7-2|TRBJ2-1|NA
TGTGCCAGCAGCCCCCAACGTGTTGAGCAGTTCTTC
CASSPQRVEQFF
>TRBD1|TRBV25-1|TRBJ1-2|once
TGTGCCAGCCAGGACAGGGGTTTCGAGGGCTACACCTTC
CASQDRGFEGYTF
>TRBD2|TRBV7-9|TRBJ2-7|NA
TGTGCCAGCCATGAACTCGCGGGGGAACTCTACGAGCAGTACTTC
CASHELAGELYEQYF
>NA|TRBV24-1|TRBJ2-3|NA
TGTGCCACCGGCCCCGGGCCTGGGTTTTGGGATACGCAGTATTTT
CATGPGPGFWDTQYF
>NA|TRBV4-2|TRBJ2-7|NA
TGTGCCAGCAGCCAAGATATGGGAGTAACCTACGAGCAGTACTTC
CASSQDMGVTYEQYF
>NA|TRBV24-1|TRBJ2-4|once
TGTGCCACCAGTGATTTAAGGGCAGGACCCGACAATGAGCAGTACTTC
CATSDLRAGPDNEQYF
>TRBD2|TRBV7-2|TRBJ2-4|NA
TGTGCCAGCAGCCCCCGCGGGGGGAGAAACATTCAGTACTTC
CASSPRGGRNIQYF
>NA|TRBV20-1|TRBJ2-3|few
TGCAGTGCTTCGCGGATTCCCCCAGATACGCAGTATTTT
CSASRIPPDTQYF
>TRBD2|TRBV7-2|TRBJ2-3|NA
TGTGCCAGCAGCTTAGTAGCGGGGGGGCCTTTAGACACAGATACGCAGTATTTT
CASSLVAGGPLDTDTQYF
>TRBD2|TRBV25-1|TRBJ2-1|NA
TGTGCCAGCAGTGAATATGACTGGACTAGCCTTGGCAATGAGCAGTTCTTC
CASSEYDWTSLGNEQFF
>TRBD2|TRBV7-2|TRBJ2-4|few
TGTGCCAGCAGCTCACTGTCAGGTAGCGGGATTCTAGCCAAAAACATTCAGTACTTC
CASSSLSGSGILAKNIQYF
>TRBD1|TRBV3-1|TRBJ1-5|NA
TGTGCCAGCAGCCAGGACAGGGGGCGAGTTCAGCCCCAGCATTTT
CASSQDRGRVQPQHF
>TRBD1|TRBV7-9|TRBJ2-7|NA
TGTGCCAGCAGCTATACCCGGGACAGAGCCTACGAGCAGTACTTC
CASSYTRDRAYEQYF
>NA|TRBV6-2/TRBV6-3|TRBJ1-2|NA
TGTGCCACAATGGGGAATCTCGACTATGGCTACACCTTC
CATMGNLDYGYTF
>TRBD1|TRBV5-1|TRBJ1-5|few
TGTGCCAGCAGTTTAGGGGGACAGAGCAATCAGCCCCAGCATTTT
CASSLGGQSNQPQHF
>NA|TRBV6-5|TRBJ2-1|once
TGTGCCAGCAGTTACTCTCATGCCAATGAGCAGTTCTTC
CASSYSHANEQFF
>TRBD2|TRBV7-2|TRBJ2-1|few
TGTGCCAGCAGCTCTAGGAGCGGGGGGGCCAGTGAGCAGTTCTTC
CASSSRSGGASEQFF
>NA|TRBV10-3|TRBJ2-7|NA
TGTGCCATCAATGGTGGTGGAGGGGGCTACGAGCAGTACTTC
CAINGGGGGYEQYF
>NA|TRBV13|TRBJ2-3|once
TGTGCCAGCAGCTTAAAACAGGGCGGCGGGACAGCGCGAGATGCGCAGTATTTT
CASSLKQGGGTARDAQYF
>NA|TRBV27|TRBJ1-6|NA
TGTGCCAGCAGTTTTGTGAGGTTGGATTCACCCCTCCACTTT
CASSFVRLDSPLHF
>TRBD2|TRBV12-3/TRBV12-4|TRBJ2-5|many
TGTGCCAGCAGCCAACTAGCGGGGGGGCTAGGGGAGACCCAGTACTTC
CASSQLAGGLGETQYF
>NA|TRBV7-2|TRBJ2-3|many
TGTGCCAGCAGCCACAGGGAGCGAGATACGCAGTATTTT
CASSHRERDTQYF
>TRBD1|TRBV6-6|TRBJ2-1|few
TGTGCCAGCAGCCAAGCCGGGACAGGGCAGAATGAGCAGTTCTTC
CASSQAGTGQNEQFF
>TRBD2|TRBV28|TRBJ2-7|few
TGTGCCAGTCAAGAGGGACTAGCGGGCCGTAAGCAGTACTTC
CASQEGLAGRKQYF
>NA|TRBV20-1|TRBJ2-1|NA
TGCAGGCCGACAAAACGAGGGGATGAGCAGTTCTTC
CRPTKRGDEQFF
>TRBD2|TRBV20-1|TRBJ2-7|NA
TGCAGTGCTAGAGATATAGCGGGGTACGAGCAGTACTTC
CSARDIAGYEQYF
>NA|TRBV15|TRBJ2-7|NA
TGTGCCACCAGCAGACCCGGGGGAACCTACGAGCAGTACTTC
CATSRPGGTYEQYF
>TRBD1|TRBV6-5|TRBJ2-1|NA
TGTGCCAGCAGGTCTGACAGGGGGGGCTACAATGAGCAGTTCTTC
CASRSDRGGYNEQFF
>NA|TRBV6-6|TRBJ2-6|NA
TGTGCCAGCAGCCGGGACAATACTGGGGCCAACGTCCTGACTTTC
CASSRDNTGANVLTF
>NA|TRBV20-1|TRBJ1-6|NA
TGCAGTGCTAGCATCAGGGGAGTTAGGTATAATTCACCCCTCCACTTT
CSASIRGVRYNSPLHF
>NA|TRBV12-3/TRBV12-4|TRBJ2-1|once
TGTGCCAGCAGAGTCTCTAGCGCCCATGAGCAGTTCTTC
CASRVSSAHEQFF
>TRBD2|TRBV28|TRBJ2-3|NA
TGTGCCAGCAGTTTTAGGACTAGCGGGCTGCACTGGGATACGCAGTATTTT
CASSFRTSGLHWDTQYF
>TRBD1|TRBV3-1|TRBJ2-1|NA
TGTGCCAGCAGCCAAAATAGGGACAGGGTGGTGCAGTTCTTC
CASSQNRDRVVQFF
>NA|TRBV20-1|TRBJ2-7|NA
TGCAGTCAACAGGGTCTAGGGGAGCAGTACTTC
CSQQGLGEQYF
>NA|TRBV2|TRBJ1-5|few
TGTGCCAGCAGTGCCCAGAAGAATCAGCCCCAGCATTTT
CASSAQKNQPQHF
>TRBD1|TRBV3-1|TRBJ1-6|many
TGTGCCAGCAGCCATGGACAGGCGTATTCACCCCTCCACTTT
CASSHGQAYSPLHF
>TRBD1|TRBV3-1|TRBJ1-5|NA
TGTGCCAGCAGCCAGGGGACAGGATCGGATCAGCCCCAGCATTTT
CASSQGTGSDQPQHF
>NA|TRBV9|TRBJ1-2|few
TGTGCCAGCAGCGTAGTATCAGGGCCTGGTGGCTACACCTTC
CASSVVSGPGGYTF
>TRBD1|TRBV5-1|TRBJ2-5|NA
TGCGCCAGCAGCTTACCGGGACAGGGGTCAGAGACCCAGTACTTC
CASSLPGQGSETQYF
>TRBD1|TRBV5-1|TRBJ2-6|NA
TGCGCCAGCAGCACGGGACAGGGTCCCTCTGGGGCCAACGTCCTGACTTTC
CASSTGQGPSGANVLTF
>TRBD1|TRBV27|TRBJ2-7|few
TGTGCCAGCAGCCTAGTCGGGACAGGGCCCTACGAGCAGTACTTC
CASSLVGTGPYEQYF
>TRBD1|TRBV7-6|TRBJ2-5|NA
TGTACCAGCAGCTTAGAGGGCCGGGACAGGGTGGCGAGTGAGCAGTACTTC
CTSSLEGRDRVASEQYF
>NA|TRBV6-2/TRBV6-3|TRBJ2-1|few
TGTGCCAGCAGTTGGGCGGATGAGCAGTTCTTC
CASSWADEQFF
>TRBD1|TRBV7-9|TRBJ1-2|few
TGTGCCAGCAGCCACGGGGACAGGGGCACCCTCTATGGCTACACCTTC
CASSHGDRGTLYGYTF
>TRBD1|TRBV12-3/TRBV12-4|TRBJ1-4|few
TGTGCCAGCAGTTTATTTCCGACAGGGGGCCGAGGAGGGGATGAAAAACTGTTTTTT
CASSLFPTGGRGGDEKLFF
>NA|TRBV2|TRBJ2-5|NA
TGTGCCAGCAGGAAGGGGGGACCGAAAGAGACCCAGTACTTC
CASRKGGPKETQYF
>NA|TRBV12-3/TRBV12-4|TRBJ2-7|few
TGTGCCAGCAGTTTAGAGACCCTTAGCTCCTACGAGCAGTACTTC
CASSLETLSSYEQYF
>NA|TRBV12-3/TRBV12-4|TRBJ1-2|many
TGTGCCAGCAGTTCAGGCGGGGGTGGCTACACCTTC
CASSSGGGGYTF
>NA|TRBV20-1|TRBJ2-1|NA
TGCAGACCCCCGGGGCTGAATGAGCAGTTCTTC
CRPPGLNEQFF
>NA|TRBV28|TRBJ1-2|NA
TGTGCCAGCACCGCCGGCTCATTAACACAATATGGCTACACCTTC
CASTAGSLTQYGYTF
>TRBD1|TRBV25-1|TRBJ2-1|NA
TGTGCCAGCAGTGAATCCACAGGGGACTACAATGAGCAGTTCTTC
CASSESTGDYNEQFF
>NA|TRBV20-1|TRBJ2-7|NA
TGCAGTGGTGGCGGGGAAATCGACGAGCAGTACTTC
CSGGGEIDEQYF
>TRBD2|TRBV5-1|TRBJ2-3|NA
TGCGCCAGCAGCTTGGTGGGGGGGTTCGCAGATACGCAGTATTTT
CASSLVGGFADTQYF